This T cell receptor beta chain came from a study of blood T cell repertoires in COVID-19. The overall study: The United States, Italy and Spain were the sources of the acute and convalescent COVID-19 samples. The cDNA or gDNA used as material had been derived from T cells, B-cell-depleted T cells, or PBMCs.

In the authors' methods: Amplification from reference gene primers served as the basis for estimated nucleated cell counts. Assay: immunoSEQ multiplex PCR; the TCRdb copy retains only in-frame clones and omits some. Clone size and V and J calls were adopted from that table, with D and trimming inferred from the DNA. The sample has about 140,000 clones; 84% are singletons. V lost 4 bases and J 7 bases, leaving 26 bases between the germline ends. Per the germline V gene, CDR1 is SGHRS and CDR2 is YFSETQ. The CDR3 runs 17 residues. This TCR was recovered from a woman aged 80 or over in a cohort sampled during active or convalescent COVID-19. The specimen sequenced was peripheral blood. The chain links TRBV5-1 to TRBJ2-5; D is ambiguous. Here the CDR3 reads CASSIPSSRGGTGTQYF. The DNA for the CDR3 is TGCGCCAGCAGCATACCGTCGTCTCGCGGCGGTACGGGGACCCAGTACTTC.